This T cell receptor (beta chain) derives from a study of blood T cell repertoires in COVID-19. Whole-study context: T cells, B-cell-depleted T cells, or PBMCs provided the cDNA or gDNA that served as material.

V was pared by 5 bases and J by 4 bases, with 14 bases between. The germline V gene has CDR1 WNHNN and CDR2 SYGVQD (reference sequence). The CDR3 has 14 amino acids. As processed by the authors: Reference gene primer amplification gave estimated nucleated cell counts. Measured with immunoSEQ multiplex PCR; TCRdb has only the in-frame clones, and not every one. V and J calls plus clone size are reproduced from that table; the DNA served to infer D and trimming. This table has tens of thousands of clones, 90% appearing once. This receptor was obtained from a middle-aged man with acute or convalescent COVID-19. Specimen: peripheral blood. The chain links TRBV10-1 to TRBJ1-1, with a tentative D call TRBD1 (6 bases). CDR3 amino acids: CASSQLMTGTEAFF. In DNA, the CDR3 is TGCGCCAGCAGTCAACTAATGACAGGCACTGAAGCTTTCTTT.